The rows below give T cell receptor beta chains drawn from one sample of a study of chemoradiotherapy in HPV16-positive cancers. The method was immunoSEQ multiplex PCR; TCRdb's version includes in-frame clones alone and lacks a portion of them. Among fewer than 15,000 clones listed, roughly 93% were seen once. The sequences come from blood, collected from a patient who underwent chemoradiotherapy. These receptors originate from a human donor with HPV-associated anogenital cancer. CDR3s include the opening cysteine and the closing phenylalanine or tryptophan. A D gene is named only where the DNA matches it firmly. Clone size is given for some rows only: seen once, a few or many times, or a class if the clone is expanded.

size	length	D	J	V	CDR3	DNA
once	13	-	TRBJ2-5	TRBV4-1	CASSQVVGETQYF	TGCGCCAGCAGCCAAGTGGTAGGAGAGACCCAGTACTTC
-	16	-	TRBJ1-2	TRBV30	CAWMMKRGLGNYGYTF	TGTGCCTGGATGATGAAAAGGGGTCTAGGTAACTATGGCTACACCTTC
-	17	TRBD1	TRBJ2-2	TRBV2	CASSVGPGQGGTGELFF	TGTGCCAGCAGTGTCGGCCCTGGACAGGGGGGAACCGGGGAGCTGTTTTTT
-	15	-	TRBJ2-7	TRBV23-1	CAITARAPGQNEQYF	TGCGCCATCACAGCCAGGGCCCCCGGGCAGAACGAGCAGTACTTC
-	16	-	TRBJ2-3	TRBV18	CASSPRGRISTDTQYF	TGTGCCAGCTCACCACGGGGGAGGATAAGCACAGATACGCAGTATTTT
-	13	-	TRBJ2-1	TRBV30	CAWSVPEVNEQFF	TGTGCCTGGAGTGTGCCCGAGGTCAATGAGCAGTTCTTC
-	12	-	TRBJ1-2	TRBV2	CASNMVGDGYTF	TGTGCCAGCAATATGGTAGGGGATGGCTACACCTTC
-	16	-	TRBJ2-3	TRBV21-1	CASSSKEGGVEDTQYF	TGTGCCAGCAGCTCAAAGGAAGGGGGGGTAGAAGATACGCAGTATTTT
-	13	TRBD1	TRBJ2-7	TRBV29-1	CSVSTGDSYEQYF	TGCAGCGTCTCCACTGGGGACAGCTACGAGCAGTACTTC
-	14	-	TRBJ2-7	TRBV27	CASSFDSRNYEQYF	TGTGCCAGCAGTTTTGATTCGCGAAACTACGAGCAGTACTTC
-	14	-	TRBJ1-5	TRBV6-6	CASSYAGGNQPQHF	TGTGCCAGCAGTTACGCCGGTGGCAATCAGCCCCAGCATTTT
-	13	-	TRBJ2-3	TRBV6-5	CASSYQNTDTQYF	TGTGCCAGCAGTTACCAGAACACAGATACGCAGTATTTT
once	16	TRBD1	TRBJ2-7	TRBV5-6	CASSFGQGRTIYEQYF	TGTGCCAGCAGCTTTGGACAGGGGCGAACGATCTACGAGCAGTACTTC
-	14	-	TRBJ1-2	TRBV7-8	CASSLDTGLDGYTF	TGTGCCAGCAGCTTAGATACGGGTTTAGATGGCTACACCTTC
-	11	-	TRBJ2-7	TRBV20-1	CSARGGPEQYF	TGCAGTGCTAGAGGCGGGCCTGAGCAGTACTTC
-	10	-	TRBJ2-1	TRBV29-1	CSVEEIKQFF	TGCAGCGTTGAAGAGATAAAGCAGTTCTTC
once	18	-	TRBJ2-3	TRBV27	CASSSSYRQLFRTDTQYF	TGTGCCAGCAGTTCATCCTATAGACAGCTTTTCCGCACAGATACGCAGTATTTT
-	15	-	TRBJ2-2	TRBV5-6	CASSLVLLGPGELFF	TGTGCCAGCAGCTTGGTGCTTTTGGGCCCGGGGGAGCTGTTTTTT
-	15	TRBD2	TRBJ2-7	TRBV4-2	CASSQGGGLAYEQYF	TGTGCCAGCAGCCAGGGCGGGGGACTAGCCTACGAGCAGTACTTC
once	12	-	TRBJ1-2	TRBV5-6	CASSLRARGYTF	TGTGCCAGCAGCCTCAGGGCGCGTGGCTACACCTTC
few	14	-	TRBJ1-2	TRBV27	CASSFGGANYGYTF	TGTGCCAGCAGTTTCGGAGGGGCTAACTATGGCTACACCTTC
-	15	TRBD1	TRBJ1-1	TRBV7-9	CASSLGDRGSTEAFF	TGTGCCAGCAGCTTAGGGGACAGGGGGAGCACTGAAGCTTTCTTT
-	14	-	TRBJ1-1	TRBV6-6	CASSYALTGTEAFF	TGTGCCAGCAGTTACGCTTTAACAGGGACTGAAGCTTTCTTT
-	12	-	TRBJ2-7	TRBV6-6	CASTQGLGEQYF	TGTGCCAGCACCCAGGGGTTGGGTGAGCAGTACTTC
-	15	-	TRBJ1-2	TRBV6-5	CASSYSVRGNYGYTF	TGTGCCAGCAGTTACTCGGTCCGGGGAAACTATGGCTACACCTTC
-	12	-	TRBJ2-1	TRBV7-2	CASSDPLNEQFF	TGTGCCAGCAGCGACCCCCTCAATGAGCAGTTCTTC
-	16	-	TRBJ1-3	TRBV6-5	CASSYSGETSGNTIYF	TGTGCCAGCAGTTACTCCGGAGAAACCTCTGGAAACACCATATATTTT
-	14	-	TRBJ2-7	TRBV11-2	CASSWRGQSYEQYF	TGTGCCAGCAGCTGGAGGGGACAGTCCTACGAGCAGTACTTC